This T cell receptor (beta chain) was found in a study of blood T cell repertoires in COVID-19 (dated by TCRdb to about 2020). Looking at the study overall: Samples from collaborators originated in the United States, Italy and Spain and spanned both the acute and convalescent phases of COVID-19. The material from the prospective study consisted of cDNA or gDNA derived from T cells, B-cell-depleted T cells, or PBMCs. The samples were drawn from the first 160 participants of the ongoing ImmuneRACE study and from roughly 1,300 subjects provided by 6 global collaborators. Where available, HLA class I and class II types were taken from metadata supplied by the sample provider and were not determined by assay-based typing. The repertoires were released in a freely available public database meant as a resource for research on the immune response to SARS-CoV-2. A de-identified subject ID, COVID-19 status, age in years and sex were almost always included in the sample metadata. Subjects who had been exposed to COVID-19, were actively infected with it, or had recovered from it provided the deeply sampled blood TCRbeta repertoires that made up the dataset. Findings and caveats that apply to the study as a whole: Clinical and demographic metadata were provided uncurated, with the amount varying by source and participant.

Based on the germline V gene (reference sequence), the CDR1 and CDR2 sequences are SGHKS and YYEKEE. From its cysteine to its phenylalanine, the CDR3 spans 14 amino acids. Of the read, only the CDR3 DNA is kept; its 42 bases are in frame from base 1. V is shortened by 3 bases, J by 6 bases, and the region joining them spans 12 bases. The collaborating institutions used their own protocols to collect whole blood in K2EDTA tubes. For TCRbeta analysis, collaborators shipped samples as frozen whole blood, isolated PBMCs, or DNA extracted from either of those sample types. As for this clone: There is no known antigen for this receptor. Base quality data are lacking; no much larger clone is found one base away.

TCRbeta CDR3 regions were amplified from genomic DNA by means of the immunoSEQ Assay, a bias-controlled multiplex PCR. Under the source paper's analysis protocol: The number of nucleated cells in each sample was estimated by amplification of reference gene primers within the assay. To quantify the absolute abundance of each unique TCRbeta CDR3 rearrangement, sequence reads were collapsed and filtered. For each sample, productive Simpson clonality was calculated by taking the square root of Simpson's diversity index across productive rearrangements. As stored in TCRdb, this immuneACCESS dataset retains in-frame rearrangements with V and J assigned. A fraction of the clones does not appear; measured against another copy, unresolved V genes explain less than half of the discrepancy, and the remainder lacks a known reason. The DNA was the basis for D and trimming; V, J and clone size are from that table. Within this sample are roughly 100,000 clones, with 84% of them counted one time only. The ten largest clones represent just under 4.5% of the sample.

This sequence was found in a human donor in a cohort sampled during active COVID-19. Sequencing was done on a sample of peripheral blood. The chain was built from TRBV5-5 and TRBJ1-4, with TRBD1 as a weak D call on 6 bases. This receptor has the CDR3 CASSSGQGHEKLFF. The nucleotide sequence is given as TGTGCCAGCAGCTCAGGGCAGGGGCATGAAAAACTGTTTTTT.